This T cell receptor (beta chain) was sequenced during a study of Tregs in tolerant kidney transplant recipients. Whole-study results and caveats: Activated donor B cell expansion appeared to reveal the most relevant donor-specific TCRbeta repertoire.

The assay was immunoSEQ multiplex PCR, and TCRdb's table has in-frame clones only and misses some. The sample lists about 18,000 clones; 82% were seen once. About this clone itself: Its target is not known.

Regulatory T cells were sorted from thawed PBMCs rested overnight at 37°C with 200 to 250 IU/ml IL-2. This clonotype was obtained from a human donor in good health. Sequencing was performed on Tregs from blood.

This CDR3 reads CASSEKGVRTGELFF. The CDR3 DNA sequence: TGTGCCAGCAGTGAAAAAGGGGTGAGGACCGGGGAGCTGTTTTTT. This chain connects TRBV6-1 to TRBJ2-2; a weak D match, TRBD1 (5 bases). V lost 2 bases to trimming and J lost 5 bases, with 12 bases between them. Germline CDR1 and CDR2: MNHNS and SASEGT. The CDR3 covers 15 residues.